This TCR beta chain appears in the sequencing data of a study of shared clonotypes between healthy human individuals. General observations from the study: It was anticipated that sequencing depth would influence how many clonotypes donors shared. Memory subsets generally showed smaller estimated richness than naive subsets did. It was the few donors that limited the genetic and exposure-history diversity represented.

Concerning this clone itself: Antigen: not known.

TCRdb's copy holds only in-frame clones and misses some; the assay was immunoSEQ multiplex PCR. The sample has hundreds of thousands of clones; about 97% are singletons. The naive CD8 subset, CD45RO-negative cells positively selected for CCR7, excluded terminally differentiated effector memory CD45RA+ cells. V gave up 1 base and J gave up 4 bases; unmatched junction bases: 7. CDR3 size: 15 residues. Germline-derived CDR1 and CDR2 are SGHNT and YYREEE (reference sequence). The sequence was collected from a man aged 30-40 years in good health. Sequencing input: naive CD8+ T cells sorted from blood. The chain has TRBV5-4 and TRBJ2-7; the match to TRBD1 covers 8 bases. The CDR3 DNA reads TGTGCCAGCAGCTTGACTGGACAGGGTGAATACGAGCAGTACTTC. It codes for CASSLTGQGEYEQYF.